This T cell receptor (beta chain) derives from a study of early T cells in non-severe SARS-CoV-2 infection. Across the whole study: The study sequenced bulk RNA from unsorted whole blood, with chains unpaired.

There are a few counts of this clonotype. The antigen is not known. Findings and limits, study-wide: VDJdb matches were skewed toward anti-spike CD8 T cell responses.

TCRdb analysed the 5' RACE reads with MiXCR anew, one entry per CDR3 protein. The table includes approximately 70,000 distinct CDR3 sequences, about 4.9% detected once. The receptor's source is an adult who was a healthcare worker with PCR-confirmed SARS-CoV-2 infection or an uninfected control (not recorded which). The donor label of this sample is uncertain. Sequences were derived from whole blood, sampled at baseline.

CDR3 residues: CASSYSGFSYEQYF. The CDR3 DNA follows: TGTGCCAGCAGTTACTCGGGGTTCTCCTACGAGCAGTACTTC. The genes are TRBV6-5 and TRBJ2-7; D not resolved. Germline V gene sequence: CDR1 MNHEY, CDR2 SVGAGI. V was shortened by 0 bases and J by 0 bases, with 6 bases between the two germline ends. CDR3 size: 14 residues.